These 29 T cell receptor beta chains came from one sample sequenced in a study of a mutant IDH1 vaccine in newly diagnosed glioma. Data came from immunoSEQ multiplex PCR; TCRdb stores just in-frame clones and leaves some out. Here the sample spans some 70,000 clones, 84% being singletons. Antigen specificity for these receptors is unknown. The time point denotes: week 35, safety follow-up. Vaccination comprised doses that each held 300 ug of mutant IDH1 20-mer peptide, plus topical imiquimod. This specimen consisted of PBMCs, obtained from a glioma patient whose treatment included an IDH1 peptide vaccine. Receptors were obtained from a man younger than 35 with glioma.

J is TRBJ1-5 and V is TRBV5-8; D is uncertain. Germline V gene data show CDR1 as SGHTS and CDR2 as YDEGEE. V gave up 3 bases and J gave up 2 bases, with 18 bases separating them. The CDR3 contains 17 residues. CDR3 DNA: TGTGCCAGCAGCTCCGGACTAACGCTTTCAGGCAATCAGCCCCAGCATTTT. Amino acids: CASSSGLTLSGNQPQHF.

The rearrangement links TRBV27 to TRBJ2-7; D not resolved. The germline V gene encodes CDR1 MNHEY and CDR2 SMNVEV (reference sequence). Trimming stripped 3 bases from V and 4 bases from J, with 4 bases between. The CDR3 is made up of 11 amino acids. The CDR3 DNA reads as TGTGCCAGCAGTTTCGGGTACGAGCAGTACTTC. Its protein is CASSFGYEQYF.

The CDR3 sequence: CAWSSGTGNYQPQHF. The CDR3 DNA reads as TGTGCCTGGAGTTCCGGGACAGGGAACTATCAGCCCCAGCATTTT. J is TRBJ1-5 and V is TRBV30, with 9 bases matching TRBD1. The CDR3 loop spans 15 amino acids. V dropped 2 bases and J dropped 5; count of bases not matched to a gene: 7. Germline CDR1 reads GTSNPN; CDR2 reads SVGIG (reference sequence). The variable domain in full, completed from reference TRBV30 and TRBJ1-5, reads SQTIHQWPATLVQPVGSPLSLECTVEGTSNPNLYWYRQAAGRGLQLLFYSVGIGQISSEVPQNLSASRPQDRQFILSSKKLLLSDSGFYLCAWSSGTGNYQPQHFGDGTRLSIL.

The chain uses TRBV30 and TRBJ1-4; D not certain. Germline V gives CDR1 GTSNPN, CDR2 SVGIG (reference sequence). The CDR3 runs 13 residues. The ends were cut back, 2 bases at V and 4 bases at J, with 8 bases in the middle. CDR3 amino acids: CAWSMGLNEKLFF. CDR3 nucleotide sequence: TGTGCCTGGAGTATGGGCCTTAATGAAAAACTGTTTTTT.

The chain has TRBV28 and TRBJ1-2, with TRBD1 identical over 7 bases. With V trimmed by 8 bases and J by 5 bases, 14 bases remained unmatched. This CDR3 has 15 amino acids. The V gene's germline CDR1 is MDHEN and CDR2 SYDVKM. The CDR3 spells CASYPRGGVIYGYTF. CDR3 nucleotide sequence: TGTGCCAGCTACCCCAGGGGGGGGGTGATTTATGGCTACACCTTC.

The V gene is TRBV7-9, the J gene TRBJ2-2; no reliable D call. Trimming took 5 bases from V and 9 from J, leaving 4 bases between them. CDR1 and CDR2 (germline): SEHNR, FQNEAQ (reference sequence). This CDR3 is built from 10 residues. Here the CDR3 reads CASSLRELFF. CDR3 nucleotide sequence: TGTGCCAGCAGCCTTCGGGAGCTGTTTTTT.

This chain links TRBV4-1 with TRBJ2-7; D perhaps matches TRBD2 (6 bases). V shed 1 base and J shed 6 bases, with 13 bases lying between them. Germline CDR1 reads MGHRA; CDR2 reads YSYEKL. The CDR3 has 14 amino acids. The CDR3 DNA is TGCGCCAGCAGCCAAGTGAGTCAGGAGGGCGAGCAGTACTTC. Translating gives CASSQVSQEGEQYF.

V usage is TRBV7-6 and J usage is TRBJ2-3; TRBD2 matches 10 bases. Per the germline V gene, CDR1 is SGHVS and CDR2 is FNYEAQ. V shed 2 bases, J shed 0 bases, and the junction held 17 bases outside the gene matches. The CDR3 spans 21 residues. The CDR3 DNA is TGTGCCAGCAGCTTATTGGGAAAGGCTAGCGGGAGTCAATGGAGCACAGATACGCAGTATTTT. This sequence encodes CASSLLGKASGSQWSTDTQYF.

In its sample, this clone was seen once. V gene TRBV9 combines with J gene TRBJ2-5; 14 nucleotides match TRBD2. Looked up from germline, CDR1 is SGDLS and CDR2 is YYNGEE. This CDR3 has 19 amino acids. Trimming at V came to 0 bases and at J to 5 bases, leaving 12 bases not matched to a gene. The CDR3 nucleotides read TGTGCCAGCAGCGTAGACCCGACTAGCGGGGGGGCAGGTTTCGAGACCCAGTACTTC. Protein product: CASSVDPTSGGAGFETQYF.

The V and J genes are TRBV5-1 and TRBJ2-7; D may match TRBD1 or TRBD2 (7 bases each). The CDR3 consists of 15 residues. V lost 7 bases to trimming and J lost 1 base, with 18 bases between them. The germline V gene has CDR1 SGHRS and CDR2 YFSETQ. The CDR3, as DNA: TGCGCCAGCGCGGGGGCGGCAGGGGGTTCCTACGAGCAGTACTTC. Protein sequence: CASAGAAGGSYEQYF.

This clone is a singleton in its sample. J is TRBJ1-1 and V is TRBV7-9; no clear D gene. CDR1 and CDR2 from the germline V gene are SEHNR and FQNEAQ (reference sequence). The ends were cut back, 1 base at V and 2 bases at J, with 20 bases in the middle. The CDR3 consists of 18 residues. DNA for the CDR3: TGTGCCAGCAGCTTAGGTTGGGTCTTGAACGGTCCAAACACTGAAGCTTTCTTT. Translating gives CASSLGWVLNGPNTEAFF.

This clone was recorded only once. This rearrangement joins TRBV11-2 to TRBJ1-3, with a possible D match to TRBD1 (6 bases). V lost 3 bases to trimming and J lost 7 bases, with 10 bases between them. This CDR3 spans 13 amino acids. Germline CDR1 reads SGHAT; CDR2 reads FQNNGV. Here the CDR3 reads CASSLGHANTIYF. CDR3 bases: TGTGCCAGCAGCTTGGGACACGCCAACACCATATATTTT.

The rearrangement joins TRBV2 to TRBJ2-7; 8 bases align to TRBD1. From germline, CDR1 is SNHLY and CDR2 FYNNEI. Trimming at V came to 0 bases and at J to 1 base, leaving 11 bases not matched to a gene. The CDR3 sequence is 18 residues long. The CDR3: CASSEALGIQGASYEQYF. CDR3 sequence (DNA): TGTGCCAGCAGTGAAGCGCTTGGGATTCAGGGGGCTTCCTACGAGCAGTACTTC.

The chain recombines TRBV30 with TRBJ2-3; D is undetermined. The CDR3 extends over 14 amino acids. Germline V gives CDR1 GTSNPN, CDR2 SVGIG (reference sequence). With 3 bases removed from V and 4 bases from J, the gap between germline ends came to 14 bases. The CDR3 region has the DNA TGTGCCTGGAGCCTCCCGGGTAGGGCAGATACGCAGTATTTT. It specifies CAWSLPGRADTQYF.

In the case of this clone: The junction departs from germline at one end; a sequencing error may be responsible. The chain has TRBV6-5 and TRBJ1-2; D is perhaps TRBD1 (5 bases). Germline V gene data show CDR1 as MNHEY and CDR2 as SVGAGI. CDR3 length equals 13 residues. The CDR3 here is CASSLTAKYGYTF. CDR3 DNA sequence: TGTGCCAGCAGTTTGACAGCTAAGTATGGCTACACCTTC.

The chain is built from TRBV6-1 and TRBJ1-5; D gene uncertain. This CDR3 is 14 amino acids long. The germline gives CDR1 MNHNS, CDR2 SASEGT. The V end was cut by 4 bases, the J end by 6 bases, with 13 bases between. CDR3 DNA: TGTGCCAGCAGTGGGCCTCAGCGAGGTCAGCCCCAGCATTTT. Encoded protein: CASSGPQRGQPQHF.

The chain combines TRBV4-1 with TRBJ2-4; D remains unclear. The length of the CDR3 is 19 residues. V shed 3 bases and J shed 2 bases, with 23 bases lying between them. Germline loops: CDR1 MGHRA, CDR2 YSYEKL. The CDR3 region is CASSQEPPVGDLTKNIQYF. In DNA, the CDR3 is TGCGCCAGCAGCCAGGAGCCTCCTGTGGGCGACCTTACCAAAAACATTCAGTACTTC.

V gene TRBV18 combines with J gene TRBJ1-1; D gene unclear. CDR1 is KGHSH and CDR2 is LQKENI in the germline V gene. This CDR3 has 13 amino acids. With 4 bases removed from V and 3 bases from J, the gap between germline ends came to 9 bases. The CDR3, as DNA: TGTGCCAGCTCACAGGGATTGGACACTGAAGCTTTCTTT. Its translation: CASSQGLDTEAFF.

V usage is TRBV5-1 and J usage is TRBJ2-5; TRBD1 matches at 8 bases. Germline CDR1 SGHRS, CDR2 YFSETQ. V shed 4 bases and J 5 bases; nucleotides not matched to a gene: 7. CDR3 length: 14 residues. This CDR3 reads CASSPRTGRETQYF. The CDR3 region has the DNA TGCGCCAGCAGCCCACGGACAGGGCGGGAGACCCAGTACTTC. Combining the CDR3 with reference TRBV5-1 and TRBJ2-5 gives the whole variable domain KAGVTQTPRYLIKTRGQQVTLSCSPISGHRSVSWYQQTPGQGLQFLFEYFSETQRNKGNFPGRFSGRQFSNSRSEMNVSTLELGDSALYLCASSPRTGRETQYFGPGTRLLVL.

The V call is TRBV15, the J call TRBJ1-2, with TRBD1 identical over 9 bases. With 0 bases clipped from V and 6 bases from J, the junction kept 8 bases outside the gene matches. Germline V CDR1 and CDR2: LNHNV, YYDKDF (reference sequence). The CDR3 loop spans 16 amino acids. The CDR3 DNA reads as TGTGCCACCAGCAGAGATACGGGGACAGGGACTAATGGCTACACCTTC. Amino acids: CATSRDTGTGTNGYTF.

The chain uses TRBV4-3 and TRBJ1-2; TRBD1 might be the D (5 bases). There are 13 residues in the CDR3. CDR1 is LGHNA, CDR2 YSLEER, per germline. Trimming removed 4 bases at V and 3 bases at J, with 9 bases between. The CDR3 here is CASSPDNHYGYTF. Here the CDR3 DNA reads TGCGCCAGCAGCCCGGACAATCACTATGGCTACACCTTC.

In DNA form, the CDR3 reads TGTGCCAGCAGGGGCGGGGGTGGGAGCACTGAAGCTTTCTTT. It codes for CASRGGGGSTEAFF. The rearrangement joins TRBV2 to TRBJ1-1; D may be TRBD1 (5 bases). Trimming stripped 6 bases from V and 4 bases from J, with 15 bases between. Germline V gives CDR1 SNHLY, CDR2 FYNNEI. This CDR3 spans 14 amino acids.

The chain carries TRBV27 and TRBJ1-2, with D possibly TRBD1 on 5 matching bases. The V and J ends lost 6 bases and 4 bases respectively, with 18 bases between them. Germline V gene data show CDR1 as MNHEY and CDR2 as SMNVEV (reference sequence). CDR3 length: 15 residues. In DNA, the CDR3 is TGTGCCAGCAGGTTTATGTCAGGGTTTGGCTATGGCTACACCTTC. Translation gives CASRFMSGFGYGYTF.

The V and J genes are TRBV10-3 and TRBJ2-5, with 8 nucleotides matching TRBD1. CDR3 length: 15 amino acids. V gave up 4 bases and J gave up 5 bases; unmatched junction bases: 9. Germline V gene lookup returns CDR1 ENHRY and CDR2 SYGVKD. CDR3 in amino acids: CAISGGRGRYETQYF. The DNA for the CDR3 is TGTGCCATCAGTGGGGGCAGGGGGCGATACGAGACCCAGTACTTC.

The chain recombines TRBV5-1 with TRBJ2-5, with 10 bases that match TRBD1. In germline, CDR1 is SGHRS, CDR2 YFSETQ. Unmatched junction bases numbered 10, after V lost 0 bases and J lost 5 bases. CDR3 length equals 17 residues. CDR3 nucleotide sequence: TGCGCCAGCAGCTTGGCCCTTCACGGGACAGGGGTGGAGACCCAGTACTTC. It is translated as CASSLALHGTGVETQYF.

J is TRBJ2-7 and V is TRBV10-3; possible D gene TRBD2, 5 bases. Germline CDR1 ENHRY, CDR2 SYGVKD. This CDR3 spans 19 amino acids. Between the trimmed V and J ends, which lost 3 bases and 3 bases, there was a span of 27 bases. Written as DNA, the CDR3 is TGTGCCATCAGTGATGAAGGAAGGGCCAGCGGTCACACACACTACGAGCAGTACTTC. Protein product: CAISDEGRASGHTHYEQYF.

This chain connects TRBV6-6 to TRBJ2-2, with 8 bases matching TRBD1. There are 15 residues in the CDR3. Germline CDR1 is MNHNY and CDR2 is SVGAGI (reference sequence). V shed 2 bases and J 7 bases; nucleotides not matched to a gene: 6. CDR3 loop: CASSYTRGRGGELFF. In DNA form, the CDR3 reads TGTGCCAGCAGTTACACCAGGGGGCGCGGCGGGGAGCTGTTTTTT.

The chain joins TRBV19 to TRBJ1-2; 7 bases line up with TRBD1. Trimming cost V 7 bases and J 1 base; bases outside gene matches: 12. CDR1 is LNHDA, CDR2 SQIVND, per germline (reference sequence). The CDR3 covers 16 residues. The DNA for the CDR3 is TGTGCCAGTAAAGTGGGAATGGGACAGATTAACTATGGCTACACCTTC. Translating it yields CASKVGMGQINYGYTF.

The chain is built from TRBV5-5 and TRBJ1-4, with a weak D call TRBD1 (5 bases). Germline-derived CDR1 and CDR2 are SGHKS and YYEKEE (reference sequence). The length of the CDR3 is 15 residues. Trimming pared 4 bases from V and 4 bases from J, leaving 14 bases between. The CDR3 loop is CASSPDSAFNEKLFF. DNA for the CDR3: TGTGCCAGCAGCCCAGACAGTGCCTTTAATGAAAAACTGTTTTTT.